This TCR beta chain was sequenced during a study of blood T cell repertoires in COVID-19. Study in general: Sources were T cells, B-cell-depleted T cells, or PBMCs; the material itself was cDNA or gDNA.

Trimming stripped 4 bases from V and 0 bases from J, with 14 bases between. The CDR3 has 15 amino acids. CDR1 and CDR2 (germline): SGHRS, YFSETQ. Residents of about two dozen US areas, aged roughly 18 to 89 years, made up the participants. Profiled with immunoSEQ multiplex PCR; TCRdb holds only in-frame clones, not every one. The table includes about 360,000 clones, roughly 86% detected once. V usage is TRBV5-1 and J usage is TRBJ2-7; a possible D gene is TRBD1 (6 bases). This clonotype was obtained from a woman in her 40s with acute COVID-19. Material: PBMCs or T cells enriched from blood (not recorded which). CDR3 DNA sequence: TGCGCCAGCAGCCCTCGGACAGACCTCTCCTACGAGCAGTACTTC. It translates to CASSPRTDLSYEQYF.